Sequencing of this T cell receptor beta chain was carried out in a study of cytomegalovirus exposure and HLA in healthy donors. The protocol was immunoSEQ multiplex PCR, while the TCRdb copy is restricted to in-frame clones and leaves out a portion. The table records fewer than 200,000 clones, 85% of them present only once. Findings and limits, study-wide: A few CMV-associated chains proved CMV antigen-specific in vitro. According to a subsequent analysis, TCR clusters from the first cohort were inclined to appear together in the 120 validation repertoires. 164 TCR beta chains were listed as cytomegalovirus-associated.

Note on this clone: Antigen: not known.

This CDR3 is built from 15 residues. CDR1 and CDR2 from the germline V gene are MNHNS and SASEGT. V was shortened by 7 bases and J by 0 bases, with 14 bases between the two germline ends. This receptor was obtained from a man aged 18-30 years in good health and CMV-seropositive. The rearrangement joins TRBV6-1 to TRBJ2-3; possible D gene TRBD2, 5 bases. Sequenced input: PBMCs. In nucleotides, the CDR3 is TGTGCCAGCACTTTCGACGGGGAGAGCACAGATACGCAGTATTTT. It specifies CASTFDGESTDTQYF.